This T cell receptor (beta chain) is from a study of cytomegalovirus exposure and HLA in healthy donors. Study-level points and caveats: In a later analysis, approximately 15,000 TCR beta sequences were associated with HLA alleles at 0.05 false discovery rate.

The sample holds a few counts of this clone. Antigen specificity is unknown. PCR employed 60 Vbeta and 13 Jbeta primers. Measured with immunoSEQ multiplex PCR; TCRdb has only the in-frame clones, and not every one. The table records 100,000 or so clones, less than 80% of them present only once. The germline CDR1 and CDR2 sequences are SGHTS and YDEGEE. This CDR3 has 16 residues. With V trimmed by 5 bases and J by 6 bases, 14 bases remained unmatched. The TCR was taken from a man between 35 and 55 years old in good health and CMV-seronegative. Sequencing was carried out using PBMCs. The chain recombines TRBV5-8 with TRBJ1-5, with 7 bases fitting TRBD1. The CDR3 reads CASRGPGPGGSQPQHF. The DNA of the CDR3 is TGTGCCAGCAGGGGTCCGGGACCAGGGGGTAGTCAGCCCCAGCATTTT. Based on the CDR3 plus reference TRBV5-8 and TRBJ1-5, the full variable domain is EAGVTQSPTHLIKTRGQQATLRCSPISGHTSVYWYQQALGLGLQFLLWYDEGEERNRGNFPPRFSGRQFPNYSSELNVNALELEDSALYLCASRGPGPGGSQPQHFGDGTRLSIL.